This T cell receptor beta chain was documented in a study of blood T cell repertoires in COVID-19. Turning to the study itself: There were acute and convalescent COVID-19 samples, and they came from the United States, Italy and Spain.

Under the authors' procedure: Using reference gene primer amplification, nucleated cell counts were estimated. Produced via immunoSEQ multiplex PCR; TCRdb's table is partial and in-frame only. The DNA gave D and trimming, while V, J and clone size come from that table. This sample has around 87,000 clones; around four fifths occur once, and the top ten carry just under 10%. Trimming shortened V by 0 bases and J by 6 bases, and 17 bases separated the two germline ends. The CDR3 has 16 residues. CDR1 is LGHNA, CDR2 YSLEER, per germline. The clonotype comes from a woman of 80 years or more with acute or convalescent COVID-19. The specimen sequenced was peripheral blood. This chain uses TRBV4-3 with TRBJ1-1; tentatively, D is TRBD1 (5 bases). The CDR3 spells CASSQDPEWGQAEAFF. The CDR3 DNA follows: TGCGCCAGCAGCCAAGATCCCGAATGGGGCCAGGCTGAAGCTTTCTTT.